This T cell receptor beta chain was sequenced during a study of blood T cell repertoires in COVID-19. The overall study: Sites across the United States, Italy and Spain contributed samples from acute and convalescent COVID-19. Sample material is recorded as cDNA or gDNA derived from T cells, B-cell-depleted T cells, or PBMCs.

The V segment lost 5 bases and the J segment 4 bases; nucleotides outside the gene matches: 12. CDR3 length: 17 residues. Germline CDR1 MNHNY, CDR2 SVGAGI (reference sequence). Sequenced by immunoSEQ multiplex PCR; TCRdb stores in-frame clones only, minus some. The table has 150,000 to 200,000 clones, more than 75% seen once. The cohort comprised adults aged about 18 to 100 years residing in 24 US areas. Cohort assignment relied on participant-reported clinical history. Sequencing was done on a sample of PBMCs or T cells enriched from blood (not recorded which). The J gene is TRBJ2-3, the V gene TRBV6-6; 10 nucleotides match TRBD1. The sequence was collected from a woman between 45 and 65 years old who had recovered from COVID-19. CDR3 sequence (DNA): TGTGCCAGCAGTCCCCTCGCGACAGGGGGCTGGTCAGATACGCAGTATTTT. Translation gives CASSPLATGGWSDTQYF.